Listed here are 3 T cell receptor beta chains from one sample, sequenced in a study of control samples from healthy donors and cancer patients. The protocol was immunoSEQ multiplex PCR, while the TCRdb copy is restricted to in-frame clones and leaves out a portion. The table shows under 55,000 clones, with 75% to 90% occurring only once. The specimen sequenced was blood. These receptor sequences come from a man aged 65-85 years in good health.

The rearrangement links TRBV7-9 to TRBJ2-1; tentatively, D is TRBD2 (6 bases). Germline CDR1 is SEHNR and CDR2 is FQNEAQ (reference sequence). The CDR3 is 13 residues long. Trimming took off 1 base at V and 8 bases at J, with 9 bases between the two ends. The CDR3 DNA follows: TGTGCCAGCAGCTTAGTCGGAGGGTATGAGCAGTTCTTC. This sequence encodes CASSLVGGYEQFF. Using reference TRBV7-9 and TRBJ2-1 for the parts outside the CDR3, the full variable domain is DTGVSQNPRHKITKRGQNVTFRCDPISEHNRLYWYRQTLGQGPEFLTYFQNEAQLEKSRLLSDRFSAERPKGSFSTLEIQRTEQGDSAMYLCASSLVGGYEQFFGPGTRLTVL.

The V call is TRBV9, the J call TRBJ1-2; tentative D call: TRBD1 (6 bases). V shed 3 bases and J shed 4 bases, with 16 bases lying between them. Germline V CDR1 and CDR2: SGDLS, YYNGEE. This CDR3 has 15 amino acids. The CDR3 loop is CASSASGRGSYGYTF. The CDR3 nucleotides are TGTGCCAGCAGCGCAAGTGGTAGGGGGTCCTATGGCTACACCTTC.

The CDR3, as DNA: TGTGCCAGCAGTCCGACTAGCGCCAAAGAGACCCAGTACTTC. Protein: CASSPTSAKETQYF. V gene TRBV3-1 (or the pseudogene TRBV3-2) combines with J gene TRBJ2-5; 8 bases map to TRBD2. Germline V CDR1 and CDR2: LGHDT, YNNKEL (reference sequence). V lost 6 bases to trimming and J lost 3 bases; unmatched junction nucleotides: 6. The CDR3 totals 14 residues.